The 5 T cell receptor beta chains listed next were all sequenced from one sample in a study of CD8 T cells in ankylosing spondylitis. Study results and caveats: Blood of patients with ankylosing spondylitis appeared to be characterized by a TCR beta motif of seven or eight highly homologous variants.

TCRdb reprocessed the 5' RACE reads via MiXCR and lists one record per CDR3 protein. This sample has approximately 220,000 distinct CDR3 sequences, with approximately 20% found just once. No antigen is known for these receptors. The specimen sequenced was blood, either unsorted or a sorted T cell fraction (not recorded which). Receptor source: a male donor with ankylosing spondylitis.

The chain has TRBV10-3 and TRBJ2-3; TRBD2 agrees at 7 bases. This CDR3 spans 16 amino acids. The junction had 12 bases not matched to a gene; V was cut back by 6 bases and J by 3 bases. Germline CDR1 is ENHRY and CDR2 is SYGVKD. The CDR3 reads CAISLSEMGGTDTQYF. The CDR3 DNA is TGTGCCATCAGCCTCTCGGAAATGGGGGGGACAGATACGCAGTATTTT.

This chain joins TRBV11-2 and TRBJ1-1; no firm D call. Germline V gene lookup returns CDR1 SGHAT and CDR2 FQNNGV. The CDR3 totals 15 residues. V shed 5 bases and J shed 0 bases, with 13 bases lying between them. This CDR3 reads CASSPLRTMNTEAFF. The CDR3 DNA is TGTGCCAGCAGCCCCCTGCGCACCATGAACACTGAAGCTTTCTTT.

The rearrangement links TRBV7-8 to TRBJ2-1, with 7 bases aligning to TRBD2. Germline V gene sequence: CDR1 SGHVS, CDR2 FQNEAQ. CDR3 length equals 16 residues. V was pared by 1 base and J by 0 bases, with 3 bases of the junction left unmatched. Here the CDR3 DNA reads TGTGCCAGCAGCTTAGTGGGCGGGAGCTCCTACAATGAGCAGTTCTTC. Translated: CASSLVGGSSYNEQFF.

This clonotype was picked up a small number of times. This chain joins TRBV12-3 or TRBV12-4 and TRBJ2-7; D possibly corresponds to TRBD2 (5 bases). V was pared by 6 bases and J by 5 bases, with 17 bases between. There are 14 residues in the CDR3. CDR3 bases: TGTGCCAGCAGCTCCCCCGGTCCGAGGGACGAGCAGTACTTC. It encodes CASSSPGPRDEQYF.

CDR3 nucleotides: TGTGCCAGTAGTATTGGTATCTCTGGGGCCAACGTCCTGACTTTC. Translation: CASSIGISGANVLTF. The chain has TRBV19 and TRBJ2-6; D not resolved. Germline CDR1 is LNHDA and CDR2 is SQIVND (reference sequence). V shed 3 bases and J shed 0 bases, with 6 bases lying between them. The CDR3 extends over 15 amino acids.